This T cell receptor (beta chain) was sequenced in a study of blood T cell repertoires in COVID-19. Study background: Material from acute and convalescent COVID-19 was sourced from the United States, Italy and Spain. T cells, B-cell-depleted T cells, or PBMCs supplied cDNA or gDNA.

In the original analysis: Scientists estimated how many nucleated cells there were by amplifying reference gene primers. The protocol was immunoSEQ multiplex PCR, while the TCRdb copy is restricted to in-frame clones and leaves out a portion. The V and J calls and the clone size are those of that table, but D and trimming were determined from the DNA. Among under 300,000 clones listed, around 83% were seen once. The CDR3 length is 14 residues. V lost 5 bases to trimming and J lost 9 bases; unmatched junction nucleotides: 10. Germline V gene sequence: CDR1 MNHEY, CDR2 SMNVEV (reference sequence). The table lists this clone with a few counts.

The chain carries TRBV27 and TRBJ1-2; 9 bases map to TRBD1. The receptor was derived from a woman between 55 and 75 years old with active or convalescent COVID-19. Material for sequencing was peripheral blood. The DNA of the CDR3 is TGTGCCAGCAGTCCCAGACAGGGGGTCCGGAGCTACACCTTC. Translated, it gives CASSPRQGVRSYTF.